This T cell receptor beta chain was documented in a study of blood T cells in healthy people across ages. Study-wide findings and caveats: What prevented conclusive comparison of naive and antigen-experienced cells was that PBMCs were unsorted.

This clonotype occurred a few times. The antigen is not known. The second PCR ran roughly 6 to 12 cycles with a sample-barcoded 5' primer and J-beta primers. One entry per CDR3 protein, called by TCRdb with MiXCR from the 5' RACE reads. The sample holds more than 500,000 distinct CDR3 sequences; 27% are singletons and the top ten take 18%. Germline V CDR1 and CDR2: MGHRA, YSYEKL. This CDR3 spans 15 amino acids. V gene TRBV4-1 combines with J gene TRBJ2-5; D not resolved. The J call is uncertain, as TRBJ2-7 better fits the DNA end. The source of this sequence is a woman in her 70s in good health. The sequenced sample was blood. DNA of the CDR3: TGCGCCAGCAGCCAGGGCTTTTTCGGCTCCTACGAGCAGTACTTC. Translation gives CASSQGFFGSYEQYF.